This T cell receptor (beta chain) emerged from a study of CD8+ T cells in alopecia areata. Study overall: Treated patients swallowed 5 to 10 mg of oral tofacitinib twice daily. Severity among treated patients was scored by the percentage of scalp area affected. Study observations and caveats: Among the top 100, expanded CD8+ clones were significantly decreased by tofacitinib, as was scalp clonality.

Sequencing used cDNA as its template, made by extracting RNA and reverse transcribing it. The repertoire was sequenced with immunoSEQ multiplex PCR; TCRdb's copy has only in-frame clones and lacks some. The sample lists more than 90,000 clones, around 53% occurring once. A word on this clone: The antigen is undetermined.

Described treatment: oral pan-JAK inhibitor, 5-10 mg twice daily. Peripheral blood, together with lesional scalp punch biopsies, was collected from alopecia areata patients. Sequenced here: CD8+ T cells sorted from blood, sampled at week 24, from a patient treated with tofacitinib. The receptor was derived from a human donor with alopecia areata.

This CDR3 is CAWSWDGRGAFF. The CDR3 DNA reads as TGTGCCTGGAGTTGGGACGGGCGGGGGGCTTTCTTT. The chain is built from TRBV30 and TRBJ1-1, with D possibly being TRBD1 (5 bases). In germline, CDR1 is GTSNPN, CDR2 SVGIG (reference sequence). The CDR3 spans 12 residues. Trimming left V 2 bases short and J 11 bases short, with 15 bases between.